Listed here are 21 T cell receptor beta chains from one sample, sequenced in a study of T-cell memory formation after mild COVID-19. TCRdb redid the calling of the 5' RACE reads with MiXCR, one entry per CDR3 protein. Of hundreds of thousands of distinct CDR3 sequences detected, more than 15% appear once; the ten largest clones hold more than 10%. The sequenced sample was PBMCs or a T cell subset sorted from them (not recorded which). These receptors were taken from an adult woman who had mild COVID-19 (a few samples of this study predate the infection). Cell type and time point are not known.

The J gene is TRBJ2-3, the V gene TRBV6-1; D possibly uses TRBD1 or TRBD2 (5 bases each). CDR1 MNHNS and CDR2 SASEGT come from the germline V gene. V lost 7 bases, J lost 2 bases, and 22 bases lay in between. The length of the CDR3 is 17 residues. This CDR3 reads CASKPGAPWGSTDTQYF. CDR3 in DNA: TGTGCCAGCAAGCCTGGAGCTCCGTGGGGGTCCACAGATACGCAGTATTTT.

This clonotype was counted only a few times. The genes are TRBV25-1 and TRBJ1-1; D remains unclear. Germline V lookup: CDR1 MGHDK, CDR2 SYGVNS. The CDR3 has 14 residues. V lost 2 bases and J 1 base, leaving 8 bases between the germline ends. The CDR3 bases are TGTGCCAGCAGTGAAACCGGGTGGAACACTGAAGCTTTCTTT. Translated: CASSETGWNTEAFF.

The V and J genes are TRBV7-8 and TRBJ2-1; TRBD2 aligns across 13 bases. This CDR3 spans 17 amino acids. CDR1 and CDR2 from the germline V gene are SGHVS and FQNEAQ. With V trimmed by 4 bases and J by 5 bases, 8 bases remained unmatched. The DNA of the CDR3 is TGTGCCAGCAGCTCCACTAGCGGGGGGGCCAGGGACAATGAGCAGTTCTTC. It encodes CASSSTSGGARDNEQFF.

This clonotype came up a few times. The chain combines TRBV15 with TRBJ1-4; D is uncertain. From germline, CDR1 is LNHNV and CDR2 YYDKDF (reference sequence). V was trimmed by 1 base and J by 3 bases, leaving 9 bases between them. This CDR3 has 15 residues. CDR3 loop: CATSRVGQSNEKLFF. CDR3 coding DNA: TGTGCCACCAGCAGAGTAGGGCAGTCTAATGAAAAACTGTTTTTT.

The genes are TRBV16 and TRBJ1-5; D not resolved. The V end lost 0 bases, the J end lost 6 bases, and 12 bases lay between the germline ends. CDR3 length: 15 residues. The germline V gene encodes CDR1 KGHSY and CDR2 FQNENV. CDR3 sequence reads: CASSQSRRAVQPQHF. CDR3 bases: TGTGCCAGCAGCCAATCGCGGAGGGCCGTTCAGCCCCAGCATTTT.

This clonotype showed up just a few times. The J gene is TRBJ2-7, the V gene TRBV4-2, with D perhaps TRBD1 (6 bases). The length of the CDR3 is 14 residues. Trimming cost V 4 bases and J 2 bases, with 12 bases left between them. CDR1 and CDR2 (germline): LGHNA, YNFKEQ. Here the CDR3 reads CASSPDSTAYEQYF. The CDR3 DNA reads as TGTGCCAGCAGCCCGGACAGCACCGCCTACGAGCAGTACTTC.

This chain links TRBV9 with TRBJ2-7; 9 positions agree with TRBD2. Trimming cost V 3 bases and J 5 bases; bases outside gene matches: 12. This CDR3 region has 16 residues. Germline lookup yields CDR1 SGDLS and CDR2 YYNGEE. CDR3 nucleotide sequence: TGTGCCAGCAGCGCACAGCCGGGACTAGCTTTCAACGAGCAGTACTTC. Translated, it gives CASSAQPGLAFNEQYF.

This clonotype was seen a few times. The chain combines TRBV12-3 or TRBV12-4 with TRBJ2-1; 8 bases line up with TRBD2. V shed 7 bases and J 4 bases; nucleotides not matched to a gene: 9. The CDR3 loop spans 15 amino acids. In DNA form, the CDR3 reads TGTGCCAGCAACAAGCCGGGGACTAGGTACAATGAGCAGTTCTTC. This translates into CASNKPGTRYNEQFF.

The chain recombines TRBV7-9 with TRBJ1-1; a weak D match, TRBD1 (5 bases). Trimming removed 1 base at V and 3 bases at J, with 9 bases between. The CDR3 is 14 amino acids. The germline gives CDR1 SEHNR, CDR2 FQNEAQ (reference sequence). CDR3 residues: CASSLGQLYTEAFF. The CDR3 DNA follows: TGTGCCAGCAGCTTAGGACAGCTCTACACTGAAGCTTTCTTT.

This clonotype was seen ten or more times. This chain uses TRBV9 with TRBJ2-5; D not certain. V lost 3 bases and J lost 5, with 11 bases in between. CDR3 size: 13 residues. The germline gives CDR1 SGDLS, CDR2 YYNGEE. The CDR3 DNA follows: TGTGCCAGCAGCGGACACGTTGGGGAGACCCAGTACTTC. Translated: CASSGHVGETQYF.

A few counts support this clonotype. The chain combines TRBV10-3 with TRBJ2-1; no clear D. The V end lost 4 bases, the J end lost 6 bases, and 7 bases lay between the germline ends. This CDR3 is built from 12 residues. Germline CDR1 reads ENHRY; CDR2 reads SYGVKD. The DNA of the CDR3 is TGTGCCATCAGTGTATCGTTCAATGAGCAGTTCTTC. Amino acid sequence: CAISVSFNEQFF.

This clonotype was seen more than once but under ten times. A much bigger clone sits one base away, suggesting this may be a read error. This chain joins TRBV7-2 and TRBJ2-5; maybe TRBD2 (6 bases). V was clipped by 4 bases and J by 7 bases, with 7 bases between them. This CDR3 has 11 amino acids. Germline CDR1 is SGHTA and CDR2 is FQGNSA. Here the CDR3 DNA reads TGTGCCAGCAGCTACGGGGGGACCCAGTACTTC. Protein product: CASSYGGTQYF.

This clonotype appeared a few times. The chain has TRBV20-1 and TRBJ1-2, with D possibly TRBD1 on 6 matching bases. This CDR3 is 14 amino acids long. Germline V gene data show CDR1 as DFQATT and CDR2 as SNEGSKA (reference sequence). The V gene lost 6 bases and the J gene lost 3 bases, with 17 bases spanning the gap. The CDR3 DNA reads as TGCAGTGCCCCCAACGGGGGGGGCCACTATGGCTACACCTTC. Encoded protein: CSAPNGGGHYGYTF.

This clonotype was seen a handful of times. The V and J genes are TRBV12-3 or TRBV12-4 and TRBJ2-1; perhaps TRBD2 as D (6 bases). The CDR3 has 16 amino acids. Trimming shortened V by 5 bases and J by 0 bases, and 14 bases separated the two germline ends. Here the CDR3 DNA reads TGTGCCAGCAGTAGGAGCGGGTCGAGCTCCTACAATGAGCAGTTCTTC. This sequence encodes CASSRSGSSSYNEQFF.

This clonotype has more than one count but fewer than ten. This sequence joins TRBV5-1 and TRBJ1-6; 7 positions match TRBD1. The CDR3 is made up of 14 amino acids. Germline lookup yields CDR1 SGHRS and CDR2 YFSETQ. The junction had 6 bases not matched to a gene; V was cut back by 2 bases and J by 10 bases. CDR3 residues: CASSFTGEGSPLHF. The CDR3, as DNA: TGCGCCAGCAGCTTCACAGGGGAAGGATCACCCCTCCACTTT. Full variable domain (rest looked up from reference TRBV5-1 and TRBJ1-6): KAGVTQTPRYLIKTRGQQVTLSCSPISGHRSVSWYQQTPGQGLQFLFEYFSETQRNKGNFPGRFSGRQFSNSRSEMNVSTLELGDSALYLCASSFTGEGSPLHFGNGTRLTVT.

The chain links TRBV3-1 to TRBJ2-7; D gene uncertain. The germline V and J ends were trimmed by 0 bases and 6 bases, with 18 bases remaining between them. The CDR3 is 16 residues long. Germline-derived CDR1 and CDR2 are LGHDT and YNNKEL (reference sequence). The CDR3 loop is CASSQDPATVGPEQYF. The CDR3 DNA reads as TGTGCCAGCAGCCAAGATCCTGCCACCGTTGGCCCCGAGCAGTACTTC.

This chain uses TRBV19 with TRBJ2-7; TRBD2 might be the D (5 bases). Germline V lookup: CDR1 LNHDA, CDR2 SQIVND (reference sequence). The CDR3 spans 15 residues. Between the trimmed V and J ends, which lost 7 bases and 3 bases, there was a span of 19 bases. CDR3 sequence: CASMRVSGSYYEQYF. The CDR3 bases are TGTGCCAGTATGAGGGTAAGCGGATCATACTACGAGCAGTACTTC.

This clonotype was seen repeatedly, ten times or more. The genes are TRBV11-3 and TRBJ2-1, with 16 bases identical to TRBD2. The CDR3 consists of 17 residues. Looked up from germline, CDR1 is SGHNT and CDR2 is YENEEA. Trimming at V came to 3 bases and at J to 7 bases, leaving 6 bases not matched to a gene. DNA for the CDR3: TGTGCCAGCAGCTTGGGACTAGCGGGAGGGCCGGGTAATGAGCAGTTCTTC. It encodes CASSLGLAGGPGNEQFF.

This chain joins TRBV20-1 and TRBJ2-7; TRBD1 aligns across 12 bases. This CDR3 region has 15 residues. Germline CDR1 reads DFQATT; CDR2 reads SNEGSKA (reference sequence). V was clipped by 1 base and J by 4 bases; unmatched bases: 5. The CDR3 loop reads CSARGDRGRMYEQYF. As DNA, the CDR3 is TGCAGTGCTAGAGGGGACAGGGGGCGCATGTACGAGCAGTACTTC.

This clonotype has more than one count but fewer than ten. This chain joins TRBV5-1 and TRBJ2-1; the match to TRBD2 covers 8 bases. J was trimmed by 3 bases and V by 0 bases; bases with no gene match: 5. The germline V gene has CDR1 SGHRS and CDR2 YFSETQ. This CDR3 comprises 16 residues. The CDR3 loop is CASSLAATSVYNEQFF. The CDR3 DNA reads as TGCGCCAGCAGCTTGGCCGCGACTAGCGTCTACAATGAGCAGTTCTTC.

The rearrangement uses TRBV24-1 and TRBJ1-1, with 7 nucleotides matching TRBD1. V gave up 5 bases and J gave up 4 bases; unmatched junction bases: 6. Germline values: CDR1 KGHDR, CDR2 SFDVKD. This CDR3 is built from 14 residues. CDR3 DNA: TGTGCCACCAGTGGGCAGGGGGGGGTCACTGAAGCTTTCTTT. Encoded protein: CATSGQGGVTEAFF.